A selection of T cell receptor beta chains follows, all from one sample in a study of blood T cell repertoires in COVID-19. Only in-frame clones appear in the TCRdb table, and some are missing; sequencing was by immunoSEQ multiplex PCR. This table holds 60,000 to 85,000 clones, 65% to 85% found once. Material for sequencing was peripheral blood. These receptors originate from a woman aged 60-75 years with acute or convalescent COVID-19. Each CDR3 is given with its conserved first and last residue. Each record gives: V gene, clone size, CDR3 protein. Size is omitted from some rows. Given values are once, few, many or a class for expanded clones.

v_gene: TRBV27; abundance: .; CDR3aa: CASSRGHRDGYTF
v_gene: TRBV19; abundance: .; CDR3aa: CASSGSTGGGEQFF
v_gene: TRBV5-1; abundance: .; CDR3aa: CASSFQGAYNGYTF
v_gene: TRBV3-1/TRBV3-2; abundance: .; CDR3aa: CAGAGLANTGELFF
v_gene: TRBV7-2; abundance: .; CDR3aa: CASSLGQGAEQYF
v_gene: TRBV5-1; abundance: .; CDR3aa: CASSLGGPANTEAFF
v_gene: TRBV3-1/TRBV3-2; abundance: .; CDR3aa: CASRLGQAENQPQHF
v_gene: TRBV6-2/TRBV6-3; abundance: few; CDR3aa: CASSPLAGGTDTQYF
v_gene: TRBV20-1; abundance: .; CDR3aa: CSASQLWTGYNEQFF
v_gene: TRBV19; abundance: .; CDR3aa: CASRESISTEAFF
v_gene: TRBV7-9; abundance: .; CDR3aa: CASSLGAGGDQPQHF
v_gene: TRBV6-6; abundance: many; CDR3aa: CASSSRSPLHF